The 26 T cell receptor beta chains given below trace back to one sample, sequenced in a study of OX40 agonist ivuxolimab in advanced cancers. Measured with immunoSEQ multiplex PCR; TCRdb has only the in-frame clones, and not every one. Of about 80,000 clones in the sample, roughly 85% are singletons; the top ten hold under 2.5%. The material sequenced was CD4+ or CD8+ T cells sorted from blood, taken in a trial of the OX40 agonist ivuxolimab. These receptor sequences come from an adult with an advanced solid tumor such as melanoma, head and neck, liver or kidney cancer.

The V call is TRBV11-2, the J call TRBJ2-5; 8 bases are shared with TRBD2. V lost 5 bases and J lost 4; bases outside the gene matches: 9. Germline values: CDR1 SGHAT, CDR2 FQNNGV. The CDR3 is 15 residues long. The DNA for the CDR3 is TGTGCCAGCAGCACCCGGGGGGGGCCCCGAGAGACCCAGTACTTC. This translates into CASSTRGGPRETQYF.

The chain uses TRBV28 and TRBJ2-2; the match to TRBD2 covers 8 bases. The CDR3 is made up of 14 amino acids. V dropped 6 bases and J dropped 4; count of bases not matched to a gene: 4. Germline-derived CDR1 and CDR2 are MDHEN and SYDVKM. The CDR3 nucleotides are TGTGCCAGCAGCCCTAGCGGGCTCACCGGGGAGCTGTTTTTT. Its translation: CASSPSGLTGELFF.

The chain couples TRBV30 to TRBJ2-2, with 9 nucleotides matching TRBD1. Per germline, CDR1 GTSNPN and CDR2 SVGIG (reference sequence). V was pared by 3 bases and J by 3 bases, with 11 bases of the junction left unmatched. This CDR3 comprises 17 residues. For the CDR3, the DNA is TGTGCCTGGAGGGAGGGAAAGGGACAGGGATACACCGGGGAGCTGTTTTTT. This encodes CAWREGKGQGYTGELFF.

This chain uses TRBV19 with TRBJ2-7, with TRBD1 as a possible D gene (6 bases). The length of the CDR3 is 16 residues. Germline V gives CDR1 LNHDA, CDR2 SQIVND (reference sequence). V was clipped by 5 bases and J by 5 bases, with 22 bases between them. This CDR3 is CASSENRAFPTNEQYF. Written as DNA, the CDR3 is TGTGCCAGTAGTGAAAACAGGGCTTTCCCTACTAACGAGCAGTACTTC.

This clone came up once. As DNA, the CDR3 is TGTGCCAGCAGTAATAGCGGGGGGTCTTTCCGGGAGCAGTACTTC. It translates to CASSNSGGSFREQYF. The genes are TRBV9 and TRBJ2-7; 10 positions match TRBD2. The V segment lost 5 bases and the J segment 7 bases; nucleotides outside the gene matches: 12. The CDR3 runs 15 residues. CDR1 and CDR2 (germline): SGDLS, YYNGEE.

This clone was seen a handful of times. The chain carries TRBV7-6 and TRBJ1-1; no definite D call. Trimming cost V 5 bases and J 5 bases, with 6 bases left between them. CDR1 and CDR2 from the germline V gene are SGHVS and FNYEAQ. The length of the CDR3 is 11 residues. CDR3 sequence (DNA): TGTGCCAGCAGCCTGGATACTGAAGCTTTCTTT. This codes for CASSLDTEAFF.

The CDR3 is CASSLASRGTRNTEAFF. DNA for the CDR3: TGTGCCAGCAGCTTAGCATCGCGAGGGACTAGGAACACTGAAGCTTTCTTT. The V and J genes are TRBV7-6 and TRBJ1-1; possibly TRBD1 for D (5 bases). V lost 0 bases and J 1 base, leaving 15 bases between the germline ends. The CDR3 loop spans 17 amino acids. Germline lookup yields CDR1 SGHVS and CDR2 FNYEAQ.

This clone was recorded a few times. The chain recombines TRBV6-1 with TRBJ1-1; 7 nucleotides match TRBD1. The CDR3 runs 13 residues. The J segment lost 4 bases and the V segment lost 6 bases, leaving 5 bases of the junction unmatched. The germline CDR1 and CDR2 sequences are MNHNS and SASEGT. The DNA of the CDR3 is TGTGCCAGCAGGGACAGGAGCGTCACTGAAGCTTTCTTT. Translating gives CASRDRSVTEAFF.

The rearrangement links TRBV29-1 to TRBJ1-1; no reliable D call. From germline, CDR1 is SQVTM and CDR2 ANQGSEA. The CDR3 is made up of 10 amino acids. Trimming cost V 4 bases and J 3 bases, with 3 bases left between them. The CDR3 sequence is CSVGDTEAFF. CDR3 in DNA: TGCAGCGTTGGAGACACTGAAGCTTTCTTT.

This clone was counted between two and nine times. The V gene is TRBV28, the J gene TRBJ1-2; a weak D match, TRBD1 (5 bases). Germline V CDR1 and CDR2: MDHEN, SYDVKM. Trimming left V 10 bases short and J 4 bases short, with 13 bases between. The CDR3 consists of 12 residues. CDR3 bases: TGTGCCACCTCGACAGTAACCTATGGCTACACCTTC. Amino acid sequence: CATSTVTYGYTF.

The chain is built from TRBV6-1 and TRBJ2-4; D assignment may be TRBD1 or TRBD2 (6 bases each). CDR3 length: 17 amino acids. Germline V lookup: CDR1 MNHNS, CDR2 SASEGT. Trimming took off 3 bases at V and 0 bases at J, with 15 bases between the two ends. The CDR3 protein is CASSESSGEVAKNIQYF. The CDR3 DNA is TGTGCCAGCAGTGAGAGTTCAGGGGAGGTAGCCAAAAACATTCAGTACTTC.

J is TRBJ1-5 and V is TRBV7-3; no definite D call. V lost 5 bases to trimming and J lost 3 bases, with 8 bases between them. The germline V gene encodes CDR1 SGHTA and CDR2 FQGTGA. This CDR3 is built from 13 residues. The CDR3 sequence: CASSTAYNQPQHF. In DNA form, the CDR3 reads TGTGCCAGCAGCACGGCGTACAATCAGCCCCAGCATTTT.

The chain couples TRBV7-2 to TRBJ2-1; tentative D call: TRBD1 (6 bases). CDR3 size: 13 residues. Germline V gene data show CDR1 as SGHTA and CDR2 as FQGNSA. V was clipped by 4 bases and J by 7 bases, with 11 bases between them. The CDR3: CASSSEGGNEQFF. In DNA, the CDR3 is TGTGCCAGCAGCTCCGAAGGGGGAAATGAGCAGTTCTTC.

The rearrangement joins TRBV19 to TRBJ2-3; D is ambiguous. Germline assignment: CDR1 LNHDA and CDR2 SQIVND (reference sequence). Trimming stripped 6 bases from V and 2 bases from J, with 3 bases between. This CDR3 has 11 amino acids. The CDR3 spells CASSITDTQYF. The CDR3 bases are TGTGCCAGTAGCATCACAGATACGCAGTATTTT.

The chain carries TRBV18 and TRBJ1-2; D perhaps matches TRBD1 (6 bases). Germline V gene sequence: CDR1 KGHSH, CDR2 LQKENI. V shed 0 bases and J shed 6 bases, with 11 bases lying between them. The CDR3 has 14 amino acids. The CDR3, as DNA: TGTGCCAGCTCACCACCAGCAGGGGATAATGGCTACACCTTC. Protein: CASSPPAGDNGYTF.

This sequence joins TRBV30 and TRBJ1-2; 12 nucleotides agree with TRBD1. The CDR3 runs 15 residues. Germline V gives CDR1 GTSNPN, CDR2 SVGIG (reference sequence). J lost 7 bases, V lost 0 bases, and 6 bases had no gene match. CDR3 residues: CAWSVRDRGLLGYTF. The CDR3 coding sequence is TGTGCCTGGAGTGTACGGGACAGGGGGCTGCTTGGCTACACCTTC.

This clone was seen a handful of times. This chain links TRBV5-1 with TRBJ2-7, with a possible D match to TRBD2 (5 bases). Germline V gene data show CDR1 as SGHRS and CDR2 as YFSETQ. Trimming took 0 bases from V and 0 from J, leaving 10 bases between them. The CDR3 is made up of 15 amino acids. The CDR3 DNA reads TGCGCCAGCAGCTTGGACTTAGCGTCCTCCTACGAGCAGTACTTC. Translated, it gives CASSLDLASSYEQYF.

The CDR3 DNA is TGTGCCTGGAAGGGACAGGGGGGGTTGGTCGGGGAGCTGTTTTTT. Residues: CAWKGQGGLVGELFF. The chain recombines TRBV30 with TRBJ2-2, with 11 bases lining up with TRBD1. The CDR3 contains 15 residues. The J segment lost 7 bases and the V segment lost 4 bases, leaving 8 bases of the junction unmatched. CDR1 is GTSNPN and CDR2 is SVGIG in the germline V gene (reference sequence).

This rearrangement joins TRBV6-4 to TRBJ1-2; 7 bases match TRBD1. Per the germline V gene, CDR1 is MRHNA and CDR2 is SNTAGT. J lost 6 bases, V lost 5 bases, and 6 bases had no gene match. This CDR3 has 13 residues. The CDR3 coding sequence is TGTGCCAGCAGTCGAACAGGGGTTCATGGCTACACCTTC. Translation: CASSRTGVHGYTF.

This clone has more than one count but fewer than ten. The CDR3 spells CASSYSGTGNQPQHF. The CDR3 region has the DNA TGTGCCAGCAGTTACTCCGGGACAGGGAATCAGCCCCAGCATTTT. V gene TRBV6-5 combines with J gene TRBJ1-5; 9 bases line up with TRBD1. CDR1 is MNHEY, CDR2 SVGAGI, per germline. The CDR3 runs to 15 residues. Trimming took 0 bases from V and 4 from J; bases not matched to a gene: 1.

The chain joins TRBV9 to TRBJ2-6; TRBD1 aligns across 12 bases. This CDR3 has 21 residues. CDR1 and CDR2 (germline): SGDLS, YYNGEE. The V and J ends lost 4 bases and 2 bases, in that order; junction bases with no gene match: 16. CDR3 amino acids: CASSPVFGTGGANAGANVLTF. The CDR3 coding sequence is TGTGCCAGCAGCCCGGTCTTCGGGACAGGGGGCGCTAATGCTGGGGCCAACGTCCTGACTTTC.

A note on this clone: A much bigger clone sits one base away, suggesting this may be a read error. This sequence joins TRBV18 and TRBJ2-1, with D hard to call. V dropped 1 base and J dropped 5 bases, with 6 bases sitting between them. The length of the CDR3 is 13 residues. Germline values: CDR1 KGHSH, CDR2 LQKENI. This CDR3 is CASSPQSHNEQFF. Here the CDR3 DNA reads TGTGCCAGCTCACCACAATCGCACAATGAGCAGTTCTTC.

CDR3 bases: TGTGCCAGCAGCCGGGGCGTGGAAGCTTTCTTT. It is translated as CASSRGVEAFF. This rearrangement joins TRBV11-2 to TRBJ1-1, with a weak D call TRBD1 (5 bases). V lost 5 bases and J 8 bases, leaving 9 bases between the germline ends. The CDR3 runs 11 residues. Germline loops: CDR1 SGHAT, CDR2 FQNNGV.

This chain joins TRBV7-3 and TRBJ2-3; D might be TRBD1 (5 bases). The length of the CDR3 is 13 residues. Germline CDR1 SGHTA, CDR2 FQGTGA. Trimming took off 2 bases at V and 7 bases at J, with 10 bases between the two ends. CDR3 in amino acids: CASSLAAGYTQYF. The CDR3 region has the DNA TGTGCCAGCAGCTTAGCCGCAGGGTATACGCAGTATTTT.

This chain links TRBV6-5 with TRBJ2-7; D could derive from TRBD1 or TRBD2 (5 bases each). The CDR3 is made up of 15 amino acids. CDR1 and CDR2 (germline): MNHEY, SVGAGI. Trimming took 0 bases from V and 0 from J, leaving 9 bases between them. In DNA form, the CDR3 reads TGTGCCAGCAGTTACTCTCCAGGGAGCTCCTACGAGCAGTACTTC. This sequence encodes CASSYSPGSSYEQYF.

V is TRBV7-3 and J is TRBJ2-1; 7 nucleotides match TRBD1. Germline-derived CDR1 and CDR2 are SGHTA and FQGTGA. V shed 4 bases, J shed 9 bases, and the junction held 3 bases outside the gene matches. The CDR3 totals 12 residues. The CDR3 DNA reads TGTGCCAGCAGCTCACAGGGGAGTGAGCAGTTCTTC. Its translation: CASSSQGSEQFF.